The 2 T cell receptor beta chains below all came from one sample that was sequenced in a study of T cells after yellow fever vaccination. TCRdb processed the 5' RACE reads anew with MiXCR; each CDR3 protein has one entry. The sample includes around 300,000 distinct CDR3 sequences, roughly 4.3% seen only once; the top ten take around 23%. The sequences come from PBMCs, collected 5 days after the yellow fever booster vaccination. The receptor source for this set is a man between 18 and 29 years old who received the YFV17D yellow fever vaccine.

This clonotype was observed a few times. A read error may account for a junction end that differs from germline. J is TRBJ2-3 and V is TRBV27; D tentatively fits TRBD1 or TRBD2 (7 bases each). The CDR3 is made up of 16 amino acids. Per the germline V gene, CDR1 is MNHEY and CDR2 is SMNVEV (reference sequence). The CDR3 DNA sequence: TGTGCCAGCAATTTATGGGAGGGGGCTGGCACAGATACGCAGTATTTT. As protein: CASNLWEGAGTDTQYF.

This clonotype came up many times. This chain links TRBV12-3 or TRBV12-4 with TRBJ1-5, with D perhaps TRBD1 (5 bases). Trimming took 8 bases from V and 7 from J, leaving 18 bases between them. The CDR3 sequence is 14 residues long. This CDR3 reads CASGIRGFGQPQHF. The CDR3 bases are TGTGCCAGCGGGATACGGGGGTTTGGCCAGCCCCAGCATTTT.